This is a list of T cell receptor beta chains from one sample in a study of blood T cells in healthy people across ages. TCRdb passed the 5' RACE reads through MiXCR, listing each CDR3 protein once. The sample includes about 1.1 million distinct CDR3 sequences, around two fifths of them seen just once. Sequencing input: blood. The source is a man between 18 and 35 years old in good health. CDR3s include the opening cysteine and the closing phenylalanine or tryptophan. D genes are given only for firm matches.

d_call | v_call | cdr3_aa
. | TRBV4-3 | CASSQEAATPYEQYF
TRBD1 | TRBV4-2 | CASSRGQGSREKLFF
. | TRBV20-1 | CSAPTDDYAEAFF
. | TRBV20-1 | CSATREGEKLFF
TRBD1 | TRBV28 | CASSIPRDSWTGTQYF
. | TRBV7-9 | CASSLVGVGSLDTQYF
TRBD1 | TRBV20-1 | CSARADRERDTQYF
TRBD2 | TRBV7-2 | CASSQPRDSGGGTGELFF
. | TRBV19 | CASSIGAPEVFVGSPLHF
. | TRBV24-1 | CATSDSNTDTQYF
. | TRBV5-1 | CASREGWDSPLHF
TRBD1 | TRBV7-9 | CASSQRRDSDSGNTIYF
. | TRBV29-1 | CSAIRDEQFF
. | TRBV9 | CASSVESGTGELFF
. | TRBV4-3 | CASSQARTAYGYTF
. | TRBV20-1 | CSARDQQGGDTEAFF
. | TRBV6-2/TRBV6-3 | CASSKGAASSYNEQFF
. | TRBV18 | CASSPQEGLRSPLHF
. | TRBV6-6 | CASSYSRNERYF
. | TRBV29-1 | CSVATTKRVIGPNEKLFF
. | TRBV4-3 | CASSQDFFRGNQPQHF
TRBD1 | TRBV29-1 | CSVERWTGSGANVLTF
. | TRBV20-1 | CSARVQGPYNEQFF
TRBD1 | TRBV18 | CASSPSDRTGELFF
TRBD1 | TRBV12-3/TRBV12-4 | CAGSLGTGENTEAFF
. | TRBV10-3 | CAISGGQGSLNTEAFF
. | TRBV2 | CATHLDPSQETQYF
. | TRBV6-2/TRBV6-3 | CASRDTNQETQYF
. | TRBV12-3/TRBV12-4 | CASSADRLNEQYF
. | TRBV9 | CAGSEDQETQYF
. | TRBV29-1 | CSVQGDGGYTF
. | TRBV7-2 | CASSPQVGSTDTQYF
. | TRBV7-9 | CASSANWGTEAFF
TRBD1 | TRBV5-1 | CASSFIYNRDSLRYGYTF
. | TRBV12-3/TRBV12-4 | CASNVGASEETQYF
. | TRBV10-3 | CAIRDGSSGNTIYF
. | TRBV7-2 | CASSLGAGSSYNEQFF
TRBD2 | TRBV4-3 | CASSQGTSGGVGGELFF
. | TRBV20-1 | CSAGGGVETQYF
. | TRBV20-1 | CSAADNEQYF
TRBD1 | TRBV7-2 | CASSFNTQGGNEQFF
. | TRBV4-1 | CASSQVTVSDTQYF
. | TRBV27 | CASSLRGGRNGYTF
. | TRBV18 | CASSPFAGRDTQYF
TRBD1 | TRBV20-1 | CSAPLRGLAYGYTF
. | TRBV3-1 | CASSHLSGEQYF
TRBD1 | TRBV2 | CASSDPTGGVTNYGYTF
. | TRBV28 | CASSLGKFRNTEAFF
. | TRBV7-2 | CASSIPPRPQHF
. | TRBV7-8 | CASSLDGWSGYTF